Following are 3 T cell receptor beta chains from one sample sequenced in a study of CD8+CD57+ T cells in acquired aplastic anemia. Profiling that covered TCR beta VDJ and CDR3 relied on genomic DNA as its template. TCRdb re-called the reads with MiXCR, one entry per CDR3 protein. The data show 200,000 to 250,000 distinct CDR3 sequences, about half seen once. Patients chosen for sequencing had shown CD8+CD57+ cell expansion by flow cytometry. The source material was sorted CD4+, CD8+, or CD8+CD57+ T cells (not recorded which) from PBMCs. The receptor source for this set is a human donor with aplastic anemia.

As DNA, the CDR3 is TGTGCCAGCAGTGCCCACAGGGGCGCAACACCCTACGAGCAGTACTTC. Translation gives CASSAHRGATPYEQYF. J is TRBJ2-7 and V is TRBV6-2 or TRBV6-3; TRBD1 matches 7 bases. Looked up from germline, CDR1 is MNHEY and CDR2 is SVGEGT. This CDR3 has 16 amino acids. With V trimmed by 5 bases and J by 2 bases, 12 bases remained unmatched.

The rearrangement joins TRBV7-8 to TRBJ1-2; 8 bases fit TRBD1. The germline V gene encodes CDR1 SGHVS and CDR2 FQNEAQ. The CDR3 covers 14 residues. The V and J ends lost 5 bases and 12 bases, in that order; junction bases with no gene match: 14. The CDR3 DNA is TGTGCCAGCAGCACCCGACAGGGGTTCTCTGGAAACACCTTC. Translation: CASSTRQGFSGNTF.

The chain employs TRBV18 and TRBJ1-1; D call uncertain. The CDR3 has 14 residues. Germline V gives CDR1 KGHSH, CDR2 LQKENI. The V gene lost 1 base and the J gene lost 2 bases, with 8 bases spanning the gap. The CDR3 loop reads CASSPQRTNTEAFF. The CDR3 DNA is TGTGCCAGCTCACCACAGAGGACCAACACTGAAGCTTTCTTT.